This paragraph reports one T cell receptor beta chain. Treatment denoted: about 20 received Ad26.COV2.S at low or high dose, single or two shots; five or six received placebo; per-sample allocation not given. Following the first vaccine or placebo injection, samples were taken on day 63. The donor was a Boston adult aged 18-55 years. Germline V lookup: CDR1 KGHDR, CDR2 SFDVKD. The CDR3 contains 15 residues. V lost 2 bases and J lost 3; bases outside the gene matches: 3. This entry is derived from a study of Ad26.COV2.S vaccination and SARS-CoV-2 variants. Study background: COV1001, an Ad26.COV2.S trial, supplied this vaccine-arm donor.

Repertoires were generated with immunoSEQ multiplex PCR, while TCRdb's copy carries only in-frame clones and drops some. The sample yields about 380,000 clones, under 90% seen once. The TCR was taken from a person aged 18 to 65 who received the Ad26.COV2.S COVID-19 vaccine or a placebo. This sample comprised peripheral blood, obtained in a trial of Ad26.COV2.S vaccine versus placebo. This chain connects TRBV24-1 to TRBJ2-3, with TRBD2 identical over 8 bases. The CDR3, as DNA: TGTGCCACCAGTGATTACGTAGCGGGGACAGATACGCAGTATTTT. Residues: CATSDYVAGTDTQYF.